The source of this T cell receptor beta chain is a study of T cells in Graves' hyperthyroidism and ophthalmopathy. Overall study results and limits: Most clonotypes that expanded in the thyroid above 0.001 also showed up in blood. Ophthalmopathy was distinguished from stable hyperthyroidism by 13 V-J signatures.

The CDR3 regions of TCR beta were amplified from RNA transcripts. TCR CDR3 regions were first amplified by RT-PCR with HTBI primers. TCRdb analysed the multiplex PCR reads with MiXCR anew, one entry per CDR3 protein. Altogether 500,000 to 650,000 distinct CDR3 sequences are present, more than 15% being singletons, with the ten largest covering roughly 18%. This clonotype was detected many times. What it recognizes is unknown. The cohort's ophthalmopathy patients, a group with duration under 3 months, had a Clinical Activity Score of at least 3 and a NOSPECS grade of at least 4. PBMCs were obtained from about 10 ml fresh peripheral blood. Sequencing was performed on blood. This TCR came from a woman aged 18-29 years with Graves' ophthalmopathy.

The CDR3 DNA sequence: TGTGCCAGCAGTCGAAGATCGGGAGGCAACCTCCCCGAGCAGTACTTC. Amino acid sequence: CASSRRSGGNLPEQYF. The chain employs TRBV28 and TRBJ2-7; TRBD2 aligns across 7 bases. Germline assignment: CDR1 MDHEN and CDR2 SYDVKM. This CDR3 region has 16 residues. The V gene end was trimmed by 5 bases and the J gene end by 6 bases; junction bases not matched to a gene: 16.